A single sample gave rise to the 21 T cell receptor beta chains below, sequenced in a study of cytomegalovirus exposure and HLA in healthy donors. Amplification used 60 Vbeta primers and 13 Jbeta primers. The assay was immunoSEQ multiplex PCR, and TCRdb's table has in-frame clones only and misses some. The repertoire consists of 95,000 to 100,000 clones, with around 74% occurring once and the leading ten covering under 2%. The sample consisted of PBMCs. These receptors all stem from a woman aged 40 to 50 in good health and CMV-seronegative.

The V call is TRBV27, the J call TRBJ1-5, with 8 bases that match TRBD1. Germline values: CDR1 MNHEY, CDR2 SMNVEV (reference sequence). The CDR3 contains 17 residues. Trimming cost V 7 bases and J 0 bases; bases outside gene matches: 11. The CDR3: CASTKDRAGFSNQPQHF. As DNA, the CDR3 is TGTGCCAGCACCAAGGACAGGGCGGGGTTTAGCAATCAGCCCCAGCATTTT.

This clone was seen a few times. V and J are TRBV5-4 and TRBJ2-1; maybe TRBD1 (6 bases). The germline gives CDR1 SGHNT, CDR2 YYREEE (reference sequence). Trimming took 0 bases from V and 5 from J, leaving 9 bases between them. The CDR3 covers 14 residues. The CDR3 bases are TGTGCCAGCAGCTTGGAGGGGGAGAACAATGAGCAGTTCTTC. Translating gives CASSLEGENNEQFF.

The CDR3 protein is CASSYPDSDTQYF. The DNA for the CDR3 is TGTGCCAGCAGTTACCCGGACTCAGATACGCAGTATTTT. The chain carries TRBV6-6 and TRBJ2-3; a possible D gene is TRBD2 (5 bases). Between the trimmed V and J ends, which lost 2 bases and 4 bases, there was a span of 7 bases. The germline CDR1 and CDR2 sequences are MNHNY and SVGAGI (reference sequence). The CDR3 is 13 amino acids.

This clone was seen once. The rearrangement uses TRBV2 and TRBJ2-1; 7 bases match TRBD2. The CDR3 runs to 16 residues. The germline CDR1 and CDR2 sequences are SNHLY and FYNNEI. Trimming took 3 bases from V and 1 from J; bases not matched to a gene: 6. The CDR3 loop reads CASSDGRLASYNEQFF. The CDR3 DNA follows: TGTGCCAGCAGTGATGGCAGACTAGCATCCTACAATGAGCAGTTCTTC.

This chain joins TRBV9 and TRBJ2-3; TRBD2 agrees at 13 bases. Germline V gives CDR1 SGDLS, CDR2 YYNGEE. With V trimmed by 4 bases and J by 6 bases, 5 bases remained unmatched. This CDR3 region has 15 residues. The chain's CDR3 is CASSSRTSGGDTQYF. CDR3 nucleotides: TGTGCCAGCAGCTCAAGGACTAGCGGGGGCGATACGCAGTATTTT.

The chain couples TRBV5-6 to TRBJ1-2, with TRBD1 identical over 8 bases. J lost 8 bases, V lost 4 bases, and 13 bases had no gene match. CDR3 length: 15 amino acids. Germline V gene lookup returns CDR1 SGHDT and CDR2 YYEEEE. The CDR3 here is CASSLGQGSSRGYTF. CDR3 DNA: TGTGCCAGCAGCCTTGGACAGGGCTCCTCGAGGGGCTACACCTTC. The whole variable domain, filled in from reference TRBV5-6 and TRBJ1-2, reads DAGVTQSPTHLIKTRGQQVTLRCSPKSGHDTVSWYQQALGQGPQFIFQYYEEEERQRGNFPDRFSGHQFPNYSSELNVNALLLGDSALYLCASSLGQGSSRGYTFGSGTRLTVV.

This clone was seen only a few times. The chain uses TRBV18 and TRBJ2-5; D remains unclear. The ends were cut back, 2 bases at V and 5 bases at J, with 6 bases in the middle. Germline assignment: CDR1 KGHSH and CDR2 LQKENI. The CDR3 contains 12 residues. DNA of the CDR3: TGTGCCAGCTCACCAATCGGGGAGACCCAGTACTTC. It encodes CASSPIGETQYF.

The chain carries TRBV28 and TRBJ1-2, with unresolved D. V was trimmed by 6 bases and J by 4 bases, leaving 15 bases between them. Looked up from germline, CDR1 is MDHEN and CDR2 is SYDVKM. This CDR3 contains 14 residues. The CDR3 reads CASSPQRTSYGYTF. CDR3 DNA sequence: TGTGCCAGCAGCCCACAACGAACTAGCTATGGCTACACCTTC.

This clone was observed a single time. The chain couples TRBV14 to TRBJ2-7; a possible D gene is TRBD1 (6 bases). CDR1 is SGHDN, CDR2 FVKESK, per germline. Trimming removed 4 bases at V and 4 bases at J, with 14 bases between. The CDR3 sequence is 14 residues long. CDR3 coding DNA: TGTGCCAGCAGCCCAGGGACAACAGCTTACGAGCAGTACTTC. This translates into CASSPGTTAYEQYF.

In its sample, this clone was seen a few times. One end of the junction varies from germline; a read error may be responsible. This rearrangement joins TRBV7-9 to TRBJ1-1; weak D call: TRBD1 (6 bases). The length of the CDR3 is 15 residues. Germline CDR1 SEHNR, CDR2 FQNEAQ (reference sequence). CDR3 sequence reads: CSSSSYRADEPEAFF. Here the CDR3 DNA reads TGTTCCAGCAGCTCCTACAGGGCCGACGAGCCTGAAGCTTTCTTT.

The rearrangement links TRBV5-4 to TRBJ1-1; D is undetermined. Trimming shortened V by 4 bases and J by 5 bases, and 9 bases separated the two germline ends. The CDR3 covers 12 residues. The germline V gene encodes CDR1 SGHNT and CDR2 YYREEE (reference sequence). CDR3 nucleotides: TGTGCCAGCAGCCCACGGGAAACTGAAGCTTTCTTT. It codes for CASSPRETEAFF.

The CDR3 protein is CASSLLTGETQYF. In DNA, the CDR3 is TGTGCCAGCAGCTTACTTACGGGAGAGACCCAGTACTTC. The chain has TRBV7-3 and TRBJ2-5, with D uncertain. V was pared by 2 bases and J by 4 bases, with 8 bases between. Per germline, CDR1 SGHTA and CDR2 FQGTGA. This CDR3 is built from 13 residues.

This clone was seen just once. The chain has TRBV6-1 and TRBJ2-5; TRBD1 matches at 10 bases. The J call is in doubt because the DNA end fits TRBJ2-7 better. The germline gives CDR1 MNHNS, CDR2 SASEGT. The CDR3 covers 14 residues. CDR3 coding DNA: TGTGCCAGCGGAATAGGACAGGGGGCCTACGAGCAGTACTTC. Translated, it gives CASGIGQGAYEQYF.

The V gene is TRBV29-1, the J gene TRBJ2-5, with D possibly matching TRBD2 (7 bases). Trimming removed 7 bases at V and 5 bases at J, with 20 bases between. Germline CDR1 is SQVTM and CDR2 is ANQGSEA. This CDR3 region has 14 residues. CDR3 in amino acids: CSGSRGGGGETQYF. CDR3 sequence (DNA): TGCAGCGGCTCGAGAGGGGGGGGTGGGGAGACCCAGTACTTC.

The chain recombines TRBV30 with TRBJ2-3, with 7 positions matching TRBD1. J was trimmed by 5 bases and V by 5 bases; bases with no gene match: 10. CDR3 length: 14 amino acids. CDR1 GTSNPN and CDR2 SVGIG come from the germline V gene (reference sequence). Written as DNA, the CDR3 is TGTGCCTGGCGAAACAGGGGATATGGAGATACGCAGTATTTT. Amino acid sequence: CAWRNRGYGDTQYF.

The V and J genes are TRBV19 and TRBJ2-7; 7 bases fit TRBD1. This CDR3 is 13 amino acids long. Trimming at V came to 5 bases and at J to 1 base, leaving 2 bases not matched to a gene. CDR1 and CDR2 from the germline V gene are LNHDA and SQIVND (reference sequence). CDR3 residues: CASSFRGSYEQYF. CDR3 DNA sequence: TGTGCCAGTAGTTTCAGGGGGTCCTACGAGCAGTACTTC.

V usage is TRBV2 and J usage is TRBJ1-1; D remains ambiguous. Germline V gives CDR1 SNHLY, CDR2 FYNNEI. This CDR3 region has 14 residues. Between the trimmed V and J ends, which lost 4 bases and 5 bases, there was a span of 14 bases. DNA of the CDR3: TGTGCCAGCAGTGTTCGGTCATCGGGGACTGAAGCTTTCTTT. It codes for CASSVRSSGTEAFF. Based on the CDR3 plus reference TRBV2 and TRBJ1-1, the full variable domain is EPEVTQTPSHQVTQMGQEVILRCVPISNHLYFYWYRQILGQKVEFLVSFYNNEISEKSEIFDDQFSVERPDGSNFTLKIRSTKLEDSAMYFCASSVRSSGTEAFFGQGTRLTVV.

The rearrangement uses TRBV30 and TRBJ2-1; D is perhaps TRBD2 (7 bases). The CDR3 length is 15 residues. Germline-derived CDR1 and CDR2 are GTSNPN and SVGIG (reference sequence). The V and J ends lost 4 bases and 4 bases respectively, with 17 bases between them. For the CDR3, the DNA is TGTGCCTGGACTGGGGGGGCTGGAGGTTACAATGAGCAGTTCTTC. This encodes CAWTGGAGGYNEQFF. The full variable domain, completed using reference TRBV30 and TRBJ2-1, is SQTIHQWPATLVQPVGSPLSLECTVEGTSNPNLYWYRQAAGRGLQLLFYSVGIGQISSEVPQNLSASRPQDRQFILSSKKLLLSDSGFYLCAWTGGAGGYNEQFFGPGTRLTVL.

The chain links TRBV6-5 to TRBJ2-7; 9 nucleotides align to TRBD1. CDR1 is MNHEY and CDR2 is SVGAGI in the germline V gene. The CDR3 covers 14 residues. V lost 3 bases and J lost 4; bases outside the gene matches: 4. The CDR3 sequence: CASSYSGTGYEQYF. The CDR3 DNA reads as TGTGCCAGCAGTTATTCCGGGACAGGGTACGAGCAGTACTTC.

The chain carries TRBV7-2 and TRBJ1-5, with TRBD1 as a possible D gene (5 bases). The germline CDR1 and CDR2 sequences are SGHTA and FQGNSA. This CDR3 contains 14 residues. V shed 5 bases and J shed 3 bases, with 11 bases lying between them. As DNA, the CDR3 is TGTGCCAGCAGCCGAGGGGAGGCCAATCAGCCCCAGCATTTT. It specifies CASSRGEANQPQHF.

This chain connects TRBV4-2 to TRBJ2-6, with D possibly TRBD1 on 5 matching bases. The CDR3 has 19 residues. V gave up 0 bases and J gave up 1 base, with 16 bases separating them. Germline V gene data show CDR1 as LGHNA and CDR2 as YNFKEQ. The CDR3: CASSQDSWRSGSGANVLTF. CDR3 coding DNA: TGTGCCAGCAGCCAAGATAGTTGGCGATCAGGGTCTGGGGCCAACGTCCTGACTTTC.